This T cell receptor beta chain was found in a study of CD8 T cells in Susac syndrome. TCR beta sequences were obtained from blood CD8+ and CD4+ T cells. The CDR3 has 18 amino acids. Germline-derived CDR1 and CDR2 are SGHRS and YFSETQ. V shed 3 bases and J shed 2 bases, with 24 bases lying between them. cDNA came from around 0.5 to 1 ug RNA primed by random hexamers. TCRdb redid the calling of the immunoSEQ multiplex PCR reads with MiXCR, one entry per CDR3 protein. The sample shows over 300,000 distinct CDR3 sequences, under 95% of them seen only once. The chain carries TRBV5-1 and TRBJ2-7; a possible D gene is TRBD2 (7 bases). This receptor was taken from a human donor with multiple sclerosis. Sequencing was done on a sample of CD4+ T cells from PBMCs. The CDR3 protein is CASSSSGGAPGRTYEQYF. As DNA, the CDR3 is TGCGCCAGCAGCTCAAGTGGGGGGGCTCCCGGGAGGACCTACGAGCAGTACTTC.